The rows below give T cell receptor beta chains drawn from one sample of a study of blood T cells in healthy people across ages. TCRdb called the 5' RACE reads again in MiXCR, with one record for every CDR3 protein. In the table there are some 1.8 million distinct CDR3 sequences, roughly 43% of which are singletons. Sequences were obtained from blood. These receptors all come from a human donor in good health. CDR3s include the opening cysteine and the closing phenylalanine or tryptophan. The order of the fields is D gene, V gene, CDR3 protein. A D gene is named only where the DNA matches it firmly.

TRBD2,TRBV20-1,CSARRGSGGRGEQYF
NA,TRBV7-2,CASSLYGVDEQFF
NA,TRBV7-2,CASSLGGGINEQFF
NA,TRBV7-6,CANSSKEGGPQQYF
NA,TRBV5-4,CASSLEGPETQYF
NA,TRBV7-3,CASSLDRKKEAFF
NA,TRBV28,CASSRSSWEFF
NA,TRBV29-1,CSVEGGQSTEAFF
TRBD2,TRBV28,CANSPSSGGRYEQYF
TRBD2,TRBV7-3,CASSAVAGGLWYF
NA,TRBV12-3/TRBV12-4,CASSSLVPGFLDGYTF
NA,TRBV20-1,CSATPGLDYEQYF
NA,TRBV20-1,CSARVPDASSGANVLTF
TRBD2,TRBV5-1,CASLRTSGVYNEQFF
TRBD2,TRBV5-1,CASSLLGLASYNEQFF
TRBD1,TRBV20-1,CSARDAGGVGEAFF
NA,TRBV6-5,CASSTDSFNTGELFF
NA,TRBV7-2,CASSFTSYSPPETQYF
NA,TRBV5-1,CASSEAGGDGQPQHF
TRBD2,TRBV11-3,CASSWSRGGIVETQYF
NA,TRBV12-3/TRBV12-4,CASRSARAGYTF
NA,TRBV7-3,CASSPTSGGGTEAFF
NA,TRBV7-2,CASSLMGGGSGETQYF
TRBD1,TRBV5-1,CASRSGQGSYNEQFF
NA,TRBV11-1,CASSFVRMNTEAFF
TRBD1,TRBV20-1,CSARPGGGQGAFNGGYTF
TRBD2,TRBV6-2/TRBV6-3,CASSYGRDSSYNEQFF
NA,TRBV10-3,CAITETNYGYTF
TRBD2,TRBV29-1,CSVGEAGGETQYF
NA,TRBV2,CASRRGPIDEQFF
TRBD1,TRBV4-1,CASSQGVTGEKLFF
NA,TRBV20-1,CSASAVLAVNSNQPQHF
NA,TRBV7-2,CASSSEQRQPQHF
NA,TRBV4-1,CASSQAAVYEQYF
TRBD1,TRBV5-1,CASSPDRPTNIQYF
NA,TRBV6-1,CASSEGGGPQQPQHF
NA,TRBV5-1,CASSLDGTVSYEQYF
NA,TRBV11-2,CASRPNRRGYEQYF
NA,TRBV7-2,CASSLDGYGGSYQPQHF
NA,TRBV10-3,CAISESRQHNQPQHF
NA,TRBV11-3,CASSPKTTSHQYF
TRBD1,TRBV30,CAWRRFQQGPEAFF
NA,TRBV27,CASSFGGTKNIQYF
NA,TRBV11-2,CAGSTLGTEAFF
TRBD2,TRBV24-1,CATSYGGAQDTQYF
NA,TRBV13,CASSSGQSRYEQYF